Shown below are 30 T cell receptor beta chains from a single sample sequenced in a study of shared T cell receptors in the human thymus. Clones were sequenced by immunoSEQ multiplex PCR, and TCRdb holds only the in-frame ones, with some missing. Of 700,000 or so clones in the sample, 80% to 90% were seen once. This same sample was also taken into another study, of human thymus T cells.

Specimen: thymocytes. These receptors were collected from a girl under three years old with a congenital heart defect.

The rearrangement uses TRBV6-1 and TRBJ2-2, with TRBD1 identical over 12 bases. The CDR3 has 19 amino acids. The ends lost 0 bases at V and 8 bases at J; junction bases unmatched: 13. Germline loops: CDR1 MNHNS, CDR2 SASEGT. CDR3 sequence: CASSEALWGGQGALGELFF. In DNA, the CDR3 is TGTGCCAGCAGTGAAGCGCTCTGGGGGGGACAGGGGGCTTTGGGGGAGCTGTTTTTT.

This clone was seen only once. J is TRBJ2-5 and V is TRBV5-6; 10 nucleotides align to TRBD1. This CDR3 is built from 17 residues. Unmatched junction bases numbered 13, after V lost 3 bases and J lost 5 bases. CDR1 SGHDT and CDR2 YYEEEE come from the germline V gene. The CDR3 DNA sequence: TGTGCCAGCAGCTCAGCGGACAGGGGGGGTTCCTTGGAGACCCAGTACTTC. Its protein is CASSSADRGGSLETQYF.

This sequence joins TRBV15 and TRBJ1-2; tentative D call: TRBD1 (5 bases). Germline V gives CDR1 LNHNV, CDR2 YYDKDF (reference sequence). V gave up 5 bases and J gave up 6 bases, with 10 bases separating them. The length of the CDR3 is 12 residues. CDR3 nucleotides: TGTGCCACCAGCGGACGACAGCATGGCTACACCTTC. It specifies CATSGRQHGYTF. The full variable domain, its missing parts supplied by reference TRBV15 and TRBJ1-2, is DAMVIQNPRYQVTQFGKPVTLSCSQTLNHNVMYWYQQKSSQAPKLLFHYYDKDFNNEADTPDNFQSRRPNTSFCFLDIRSPGLGDTAMYLCATSGRQHGYTFGSGTRLTVV.

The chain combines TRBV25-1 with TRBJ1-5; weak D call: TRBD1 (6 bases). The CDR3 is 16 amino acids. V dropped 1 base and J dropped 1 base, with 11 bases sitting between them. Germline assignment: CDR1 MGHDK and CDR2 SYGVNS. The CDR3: CASSESDSMSNQPQHF. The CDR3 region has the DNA TGTGCCAGCAGTGAATCGGACAGTATGAGCAATCAGCCCCAGCATTTT.

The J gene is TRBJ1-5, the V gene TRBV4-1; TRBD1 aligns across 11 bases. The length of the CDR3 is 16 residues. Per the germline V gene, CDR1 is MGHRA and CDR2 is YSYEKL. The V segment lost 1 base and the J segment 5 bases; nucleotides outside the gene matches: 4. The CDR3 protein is CASSQVWDRGDQPQHF. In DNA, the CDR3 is TGCGCCAGCAGCCAAGTATGGGACAGGGGGGATCAGCCCCAGCATTTT.

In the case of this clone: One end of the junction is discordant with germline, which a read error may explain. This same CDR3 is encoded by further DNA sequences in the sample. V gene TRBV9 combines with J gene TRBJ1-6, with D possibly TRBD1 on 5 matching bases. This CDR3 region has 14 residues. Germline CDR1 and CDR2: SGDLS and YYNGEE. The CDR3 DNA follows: TGTGCCAGCAGCGTGGGAGGGGTTAATTCCCCCCTCCACTTT. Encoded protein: CASSVGGVNSPLHF.

CDR3 protein: CSVASEGISGGYEQYF. The CDR3 coding sequence is TGCAGCGTTGCGTCAGAGGGAATCAGCGGGGGATACGAGCAGTACTTC. The J gene is TRBJ2-7, the V gene TRBV29-1, with 8 nucleotides matching TRBD2. CDR3 length equals 16 residues. After removal of 4 bases from V and 4 bases from J, the junction contained 15 bases not matched to a gene. Germline V CDR1 and CDR2: SQVTM, ANQGSEA.

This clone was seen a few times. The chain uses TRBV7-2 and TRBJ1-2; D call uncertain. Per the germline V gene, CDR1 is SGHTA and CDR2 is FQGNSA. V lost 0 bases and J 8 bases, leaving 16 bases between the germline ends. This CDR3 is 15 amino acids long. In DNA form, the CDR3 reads TGTGCCAGCAGCTTAGCGTTCGCAGACTTACGGGGCTACACCTTC. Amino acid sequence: CASSLAFADLRGYTF. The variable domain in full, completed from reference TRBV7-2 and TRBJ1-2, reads GAGVSQSPSNKVTEKGKDVELRCDPISGHTALYWYRQSLGQGLEFLIYFQGNSAPDKSGLPSDRFSAERTGGSVSTLTIQRTQQEDSAVYLCASSLAFADLRGYTFGSGTRLTVV.

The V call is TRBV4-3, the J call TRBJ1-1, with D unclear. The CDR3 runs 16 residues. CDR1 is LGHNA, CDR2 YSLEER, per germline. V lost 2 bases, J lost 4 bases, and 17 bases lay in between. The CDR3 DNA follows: TGCGCCAGCAGCCAAAGCGAAACCGGGGTTAGCACTGAAGCTTTCTTT. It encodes CASSQSETGVSTEAFF.

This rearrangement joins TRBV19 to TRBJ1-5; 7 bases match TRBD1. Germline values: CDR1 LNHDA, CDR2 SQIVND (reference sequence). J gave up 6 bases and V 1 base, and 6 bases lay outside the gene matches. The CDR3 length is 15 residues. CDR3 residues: CASSIVPGGTQPQHF. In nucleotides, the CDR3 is TGTGCCAGTAGTATAGTCCCAGGGGGGACTCAGCCCCAGCATTTT.

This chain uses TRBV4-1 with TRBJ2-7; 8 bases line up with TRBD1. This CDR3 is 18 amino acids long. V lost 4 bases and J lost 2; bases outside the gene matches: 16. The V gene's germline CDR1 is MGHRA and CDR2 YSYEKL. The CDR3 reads CASSPKDIGTGLTYEQYF. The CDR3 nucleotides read TGCGCCAGCAGCCCGAAAGATATTGGGACAGGACTAACCTACGAGCAGTACTTC.

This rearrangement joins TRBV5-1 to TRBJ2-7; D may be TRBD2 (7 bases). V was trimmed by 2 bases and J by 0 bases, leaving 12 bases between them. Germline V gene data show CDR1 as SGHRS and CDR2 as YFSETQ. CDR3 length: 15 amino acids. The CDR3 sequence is CASSLRRGLSYEQYF. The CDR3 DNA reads TGCGCCAGCAGCTTACGGCGGGGGCTCTCCTACGAGCAGTACTTC.

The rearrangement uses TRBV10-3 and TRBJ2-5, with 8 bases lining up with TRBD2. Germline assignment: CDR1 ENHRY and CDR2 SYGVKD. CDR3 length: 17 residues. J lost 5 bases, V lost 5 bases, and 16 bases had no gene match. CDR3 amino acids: CAISNRAGAEEMETQYF. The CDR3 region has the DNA TGTGCCATCAGTAATCGAGCGGGGGCTGAGGAGATGGAGACCCAGTACTTC.

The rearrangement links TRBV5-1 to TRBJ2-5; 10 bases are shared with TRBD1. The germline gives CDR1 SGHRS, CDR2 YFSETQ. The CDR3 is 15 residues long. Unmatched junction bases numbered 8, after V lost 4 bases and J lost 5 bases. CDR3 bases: TGCGCCAGCAGCCGACAGGGGGCTGTTGAGGAGACCCAGTACTTC. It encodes CASSRQGAVEETQYF.

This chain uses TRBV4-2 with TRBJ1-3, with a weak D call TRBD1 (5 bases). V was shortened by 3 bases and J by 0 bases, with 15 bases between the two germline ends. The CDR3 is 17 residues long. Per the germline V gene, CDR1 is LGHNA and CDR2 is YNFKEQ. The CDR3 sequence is CASSHVDDRHSGNTIYF. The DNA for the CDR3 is TGTGCCAGCAGCCATGTTGATGACAGACACTCTGGAAACACCATATATTTT.

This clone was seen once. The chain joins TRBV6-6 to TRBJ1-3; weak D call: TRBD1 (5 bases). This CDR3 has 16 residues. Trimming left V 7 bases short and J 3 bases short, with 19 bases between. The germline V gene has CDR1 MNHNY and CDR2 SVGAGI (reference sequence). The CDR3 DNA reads TGTGCCAGCACGGTACCCCAGGGAGGTAGTGGAAACACCATATATTTT. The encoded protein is CASTVPQGGSGNTIYF.

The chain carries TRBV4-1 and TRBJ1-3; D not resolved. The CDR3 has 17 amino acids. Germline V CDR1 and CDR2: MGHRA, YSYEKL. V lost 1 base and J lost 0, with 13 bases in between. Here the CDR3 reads CASSQVTGCYSGNTIYF. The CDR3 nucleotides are TGCGCCAGCAGCCAAGTAACGGGGTGTTACTCTGGAAACACCATATATTTT.

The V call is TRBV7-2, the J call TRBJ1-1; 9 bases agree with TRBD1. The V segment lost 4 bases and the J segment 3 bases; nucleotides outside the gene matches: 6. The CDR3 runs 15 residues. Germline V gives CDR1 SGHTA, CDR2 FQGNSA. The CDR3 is CASSSNRDRDTEAFF. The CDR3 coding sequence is TGTGCCAGCAGCTCCAATCGGGACAGGGACACTGAAGCTTTCTTT.

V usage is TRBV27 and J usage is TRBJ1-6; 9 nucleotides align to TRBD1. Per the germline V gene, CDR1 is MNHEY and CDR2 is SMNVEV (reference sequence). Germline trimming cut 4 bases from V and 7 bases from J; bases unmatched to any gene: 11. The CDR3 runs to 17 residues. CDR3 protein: CASSSDRGVLRNSPLHF. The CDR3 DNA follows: TGTGCCAGCAGTTCGGACAGGGGAGTGTTGCGGAATTCACCCCTCCACTTT.

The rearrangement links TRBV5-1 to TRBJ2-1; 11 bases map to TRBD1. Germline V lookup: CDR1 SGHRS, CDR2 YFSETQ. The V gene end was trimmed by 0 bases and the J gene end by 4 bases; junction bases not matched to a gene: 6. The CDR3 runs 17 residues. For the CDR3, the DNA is TGCGCCAGCAGCTTGGTAAGGACAGGGGGCGAGTACAATGAGCAGTTCTTC. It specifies CASSLVRTGGEYNEQFF.

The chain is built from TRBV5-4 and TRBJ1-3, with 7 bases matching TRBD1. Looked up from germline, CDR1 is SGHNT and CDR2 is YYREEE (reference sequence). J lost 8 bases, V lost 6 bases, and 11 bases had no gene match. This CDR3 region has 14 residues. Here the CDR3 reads CASTRGGGFYTIYF. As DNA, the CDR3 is TGTGCCAGCACCCGCGGAGGGGGCTTTTACACCATATATTTT.

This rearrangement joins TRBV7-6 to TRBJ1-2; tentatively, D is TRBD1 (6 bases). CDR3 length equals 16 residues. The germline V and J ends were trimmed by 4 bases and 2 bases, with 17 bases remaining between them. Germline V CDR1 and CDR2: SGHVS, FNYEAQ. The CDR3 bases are TGTGCCAGCAGCTCGGGAGGGGGGGTCGGAAACTATGGCTACACCTTC. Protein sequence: CASSSGGGVGNYGYTF.

In DNA form, the CDR3 reads TGTGCCAGCAGCTCGGCGTTAACGGTTTCGGAGGAAACCCCAATCAACTACAATGAGCAGTTCTTC. This translates into CASSSALTVSEETPINYNEQFF. The rearrangement links TRBV13 to TRBJ2-1; tentatively, D is TRBD2 (5 bases). V was cut by 4 bases and J by 3 bases, with 34 bases left in between. This CDR3 is 22 amino acids long. CDR1 PRHDT and CDR2 FYEKMQ come from the germline V gene (reference sequence).

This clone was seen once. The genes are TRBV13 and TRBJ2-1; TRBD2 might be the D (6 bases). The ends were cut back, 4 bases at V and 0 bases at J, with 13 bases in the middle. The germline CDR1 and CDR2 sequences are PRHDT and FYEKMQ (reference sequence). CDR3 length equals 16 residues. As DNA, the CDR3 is TGTGCCAGCAGCTCTCCGGGGGAGCGCTCCTACAATGAGCAGTTCTTC. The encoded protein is CASSSPGERSYNEQFF.

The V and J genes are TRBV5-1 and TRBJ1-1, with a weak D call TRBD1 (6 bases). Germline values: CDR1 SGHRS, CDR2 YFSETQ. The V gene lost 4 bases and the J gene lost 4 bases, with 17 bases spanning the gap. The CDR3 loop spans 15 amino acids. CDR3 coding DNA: TGCGCCAGCAGCGGAAACAGAAAAGGGGGCACTGAAGCTTTCTTT. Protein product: CASSGNRKGGTEAFF.

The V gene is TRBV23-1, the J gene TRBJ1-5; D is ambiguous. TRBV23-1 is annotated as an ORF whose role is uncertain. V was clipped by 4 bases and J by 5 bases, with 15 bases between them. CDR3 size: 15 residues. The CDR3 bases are TGCGCCAGCAGTCGATGGCAGTGCAATGATCAGCCCCAGCATTTT. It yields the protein CASSRWQCNDQPQHF.

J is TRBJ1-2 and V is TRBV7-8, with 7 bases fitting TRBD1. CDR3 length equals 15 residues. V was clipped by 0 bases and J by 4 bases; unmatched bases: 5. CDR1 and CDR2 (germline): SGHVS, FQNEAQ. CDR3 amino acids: CASSLAGQTFYGYTF. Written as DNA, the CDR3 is TGTGCCAGCAGCTTAGCGGGACAGACCTTCTATGGCTACACCTTC.

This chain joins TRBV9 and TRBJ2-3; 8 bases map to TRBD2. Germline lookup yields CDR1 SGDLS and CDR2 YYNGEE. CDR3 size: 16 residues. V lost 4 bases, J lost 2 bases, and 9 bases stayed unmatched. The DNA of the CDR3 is TGTGCCAGCAGCACGAGCGGGGGCAACTTCACAGATACGCAGTATTTT. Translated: CASSTSGGNFTDTQYF.

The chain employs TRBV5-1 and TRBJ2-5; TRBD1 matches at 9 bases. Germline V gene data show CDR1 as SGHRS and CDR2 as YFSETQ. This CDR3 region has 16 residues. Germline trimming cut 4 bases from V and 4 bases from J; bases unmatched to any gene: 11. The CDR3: CASSLRDRAEGETQYF. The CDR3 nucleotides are TGCGCCAGCAGCCTCCGGGACAGGGCAGAGGGAGAGACCCAGTACTTC.

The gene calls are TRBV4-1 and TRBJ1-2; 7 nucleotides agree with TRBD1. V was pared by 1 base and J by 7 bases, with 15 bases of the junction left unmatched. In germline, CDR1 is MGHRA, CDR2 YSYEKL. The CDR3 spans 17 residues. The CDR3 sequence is CASSQVVFRDRVGGYTF. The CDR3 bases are TGCGCCAGCAGCCAAGTTGTTTTTCGAGACAGGGTAGGTGGCTACACCTTC.